This passage covers 28 T cell receptor beta chains from one sample sequenced in a study of T-cell memory formation after mild COVID-19. TCRdb fed the 5' RACE reads into MiXCR, producing one record per CDR3 protein. There are about 430,000 distinct CDR3 sequences in the sample; more than 15% occur only once, and about 22% lies in the top ten. The sequenced sample consisted of PBMCs or a T cell subset sorted from them (not recorded which). These receptors originate from a young man who had mild COVID-19 (a few samples of this study predate the infection). Cell type and time point are not known.

The chain joins TRBV15 to TRBJ2-1; D possibly corresponds to TRBD2 (6 bases). V was shortened by 5 bases and J by 6 bases, with 14 bases between the two germline ends. The CDR3 extends over 14 amino acids. Looked up from germline, CDR1 is LNHNV and CDR2 is YYDKDF (reference sequence). The CDR3 sequence is CATSSGTAFNEQFF. DNA for the CDR3: TGTGCCACCAGCTCTGGGACTGCCTTCAATGAGCAGTTCTTC.

This clonotype appeared a few times. The chain couples TRBV27 to TRBJ1-1, with D maybe TRBD1 (5 bases). The CDR3 consists of 15 residues. V was cut by 9 bases and J by 3 bases, with 20 bases left in between. The germline CDR1 and CDR2 sequences are MNHEY and SMNVEV (reference sequence). In DNA form, the CDR3 reads TGTGCCAGTCGTCCAGGGCTTGACGGCTACACTGAAGCTTTCTTT. Protein product: CASRPGLDGYTEAFF.

The chain is built from TRBV9 and TRBJ2-1; 8 bases align to TRBD1. V lost 0 bases, J lost 8 bases, and 7 bases stayed unmatched. The CDR3 totals 15 residues. Germline V lookup: CDR1 SGDLS, CDR2 YYNGEE. The CDR3 loop is CASSVEGQGADEQFF. CDR3 nucleotides: TGTGCCAGCAGCGTAGAAGGTCAGGGGGCGGATGAGCAGTTCTTC.

This clonotype was recorded a few times. The chain combines TRBV27 with TRBJ1-2; 8 bases match TRBD1. Germline CDR1 and CDR2: MNHEY and SMNVEV (reference sequence). The length of the CDR3 is 13 residues. V lost 3 bases and J lost 9; bases outside the gene matches: 6. The CDR3 DNA reads as TGTGCCAGCAGTTTCACTGGACAGGGCAGCTACACCTTC. Its translation: CASSFTGQGSYTF.

The sample holds a few counts of this clonotype. This chain joins TRBV5-1 and TRBJ2-2, with no clear D. Germline assignment: CDR1 SGHRS and CDR2 YFSETQ. Between the trimmed V and J ends, which lost 1 base and 6 bases, there was a span of 10 bases. The CDR3 contains 14 residues. The CDR3 DNA reads TGCGCCAGCAGCTTGAGTGGTTCACCCGGGGAGCTGTTTTTT. It is translated as CASSLSGSPGELFF. The entire variable domain, with the rest obtained from reference TRBV5-1 and TRBJ2-2, is as follows: KAGVTQTPRYLIKTRGQQVTLSCSPISGHRSVSWYQQTPGQGLQFLFEYFSETQRNKGNFPGRFSGRQFSNSRSEMNVSTLELGDSALYLCASSLSGSPGELFFGEGSRLTVL.

The sample holds a few counts of this clonotype. V usage is TRBV9 and J usage is TRBJ2-2; D not certain. V shed 0 bases and J shed 0 bases, with 9 bases lying between them. This CDR3 comprises 16 residues. Per germline, CDR1 SGDLS and CDR2 YYNGEE. CDR3 in amino acids: CASSVEPGPNTGELFF. DNA for the CDR3: TGTGCCAGCAGCGTAGAGCCCGGACCGAACACCGGGGAGCTGTTTTTT.

This clonotype was found a few times. The chain combines TRBV6-6 with TRBJ1-1; D not certain. This CDR3 contains 11 residues. V lost 6 bases to trimming and J lost 11 bases, with 13 bases between them. Germline-derived CDR1 and CDR2 are MNHNY and SVGAGI (reference sequence). CDR3 DNA sequence: TGTGCCAGCAGCCGAAACGGAGGTGCTTTCTTT. It is translated as CASSRNGGAFF.

The chain uses TRBV28 and TRBJ1-1; TRBD1 is a possible D gene (6 bases). In germline, CDR1 is MDHEN, CDR2 SYDVKM. This CDR3 contains 14 residues. Trimming took 8 bases from V and 3 from J, leaving 16 bases between them. CDR3 in DNA: TGTGCCAGCGGCCGAGGGGGACGGGACACTGAAGCTTTCTTT. It translates to CASGRGGRDTEAFF.

In the case of this clonotype: This may arise from a read error, as a much more abundant clone is one base away. This rearrangement joins TRBV12-3 or TRBV12-4 to TRBJ1-1, with D possibly being TRBD1 (5 bases). V lost 2 bases to trimming and J lost 9 bases, with 10 bases between them. CDR3 length: 12 residues. CDR3: CASSLFGAQAFF. DNA for the CDR3: TGTGCCAGCAGTTTATTTGGGGCCCAAGCTTTCTTT.

This clonotype was detected only a few times. This chain joins TRBV4-2 and TRBJ2-3; no clear D. The V gene lost 0 bases and the J gene lost 0 bases, with 10 bases spanning the gap. This CDR3 is built from 16 residues. Germline V gene data show CDR1 as LGHNA and CDR2 as YNFKEQ. This chain's CDR3 is CASSQDGPPSTDTQYF. The CDR3 nucleotides are TGTGCCAGCAGCCAAGACGGGCCTCCTAGCACAGATACGCAGTATTTT.

The chain joins TRBV20-1 to TRBJ2-6, with a possible D match to TRBD1 (5 bases). Looked up from germline, CDR1 is DFQATT and CDR2 is SNEGSKA (reference sequence). This CDR3 has 15 amino acids. Trimming shortened V by 3 bases and J by 1 base, and 10 bases separated the two germline ends. The CDR3, as DNA: TGCAGTGCTAGCGTATCAGGGTCTGGGGCCAACGTCCTGACTTTC. It codes for CSASVSGSGANVLTF.

The chain carries TRBV18 and TRBJ1-6, with 9 positions matching TRBD1. J was trimmed by 7 bases and V by 4 bases; bases with no gene match: 5. Germline values: CDR1 KGHSH, CDR2 LQKENI. The CDR3 length is 15 residues. The CDR3 sequence: CASSLTGTGNSPLHF. The DNA of the CDR3 is TGTGCCAGCTCACTCACCGGGACAGGGAATTCACCCCTCCACTTT.

V and J are TRBV15 and TRBJ2-2; no firm D call. V lost 4 bases and J 1 base, leaving 13 bases between the germline ends. The CDR3 contains 16 residues. CDR1 and CDR2 from the germline V gene are LNHNV and YYDKDF (reference sequence). The DNA for the CDR3 is TGTGCCACCAGCACACTAACCTCAGAGAACACCGGGGAGCTGTTTTTT. It translates to CATSTLTSENTGELFF.

CDR3 protein: CASSLVREKLYEQYF. CDR3 DNA: TGTGCCAGCAGCTTAGTCAGGGAAAAGCTCTACGAGCAGTACTTC. The chain couples TRBV7-7 to TRBJ2-7; the D gene is possibly TRBD1 (5 bases). Trimming removed 1 base at V and 3 bases at J, with 13 bases between. CDR1 is SSHAT, CDR2 FNYEAQ, per germline (reference sequence). The CDR3 is 15 residues long.

A few counts support this clonotype. The CDR3 reads CASSPGTGRNQPQHF. As DNA, the CDR3 is TGTGCCAGCAGCCCCGGGACAGGGCGGAATCAGCCCCAGCATTTT. The chain uses TRBV11-2 and TRBJ1-5; TRBD1 aligns across 9 bases. The CDR3 length is 15 residues. Germline assignment: CDR1 SGHAT and CDR2 FQNNGV. With 5 bases clipped from V and 4 bases from J, the junction kept 6 bases outside the gene matches.

The CDR3 region is CASEMSGQAFSGANVLTF. CDR3 DNA: TGTGCCAGCGAAATGTCCGGACAGGCCTTTTCTGGGGCCAACGTCCTGACTTTC. The genes are TRBV21-1 and TRBJ2-6; the table calls TRBD1, which could not be checked here. TRBV21-1 is marked as a pseudogene. This CDR3 comprises 18 residues.

The chain couples TRBV12-3 or TRBV12-4 to TRBJ2-1, with D hard to call. Trimming shortened V by 7 bases and J by 8 bases, and 12 bases separated the two germline ends. The CDR3 is 12 amino acids. CDR3 sequence reads: CASKPRRDEQFF. Written as DNA, the CDR3 is TGTGCCAGCAAACCGAGGAGAGATGAGCAGTTCTTC.

V gene TRBV4-1 combines with J gene TRBJ1-1; a possible D gene is TRBD1 (6 bases). CDR1 and CDR2 (germline): MGHRA, YSYEKL. The CDR3 has 16 amino acids. Between the trimmed V and J ends, which lost 5 bases and 5 bases, there was a span of 21 bases. The chain's CDR3 is CASSASVDRFETEAFF. Here the CDR3 DNA reads TGCGCCAGCAGCGCCAGCGTCGACAGGTTCGAGACTGAAGCTTTCTTT.

The sample holds a few counts of this clonotype. The rearrangement links TRBV4-1 to TRBJ2-5, with D perhaps TRBD1 or TRBD2 (5 bases each). Trimming took 1 base from V and 2 from J, leaving 8 bases between them. CDR1 and CDR2 from the germline V gene are MGHRA and YSYEKL. This CDR3 has 14 residues. CDR3 in DNA: TGCGCCAGCAGCCAAGGTTGGGGGCAAGAGACCCAGTACTTC. Amino acid sequence: CASSQGWGQETQYF.

This clonotype came up a few times. The chain couples TRBV10-3 to TRBJ2-3, with 9 bases aligning to TRBD1. V shed 11 bases, J shed 2 bases, and the junction held 8 bases outside the gene matches. The CDR3 runs to 14 residues. Per germline, CDR1 ENHRY and CDR2 SYGVKD. The CDR3 coding sequence is TGTGCCTCGAAGGGACAGGGACCCACAGATACGCAGTATTTT. The encoded protein is CASKGQGPTDTQYF.

The table lists this clonotype with many counts. V and J are TRBV5-1 and TRBJ1-2, with a tentative D call TRBD1 (6 bases). Trimming stripped 4 bases from V and 4 bases from J, with 14 bases between. The CDR3 runs to 14 residues. Germline V gene sequence: CDR1 SGHRS, CDR2 YFSETQ. For the CDR3, the DNA is TGCGCCAGCAGCCAGGTTGGACAGTCCTATGGCTACACCTTC. Its translation is CASSQVGQSYGYTF.

This clonotype was found a few times. The chain combines TRBV10-3 with TRBJ2-7; TRBD1 agrees at 8 bases. V shed 6 bases and J 3 bases; nucleotides not matched to a gene: 7. Germline CDR1 and CDR2: ENHRY and SYGVKD. The CDR3 consists of 14 residues. The DNA of the CDR3 is TGTGCCATCAGAAAGGGACAGGCTAACTACGAGCAGTACTTC. Translated: CAIRKGQANYEQYF.

As DNA, the CDR3 is TGTGCCAGTGAAACGGAGGGGAACACCGGGGAGCTGTTTTTT. This encodes CASETEGNTGELFF. The chain combines TRBV7-8 with TRBJ2-2; tentatively, D is TRBD2 (6 bases). CDR1 SGHVS and CDR2 FQNEAQ come from the germline V gene. This CDR3 contains 14 residues. The V gene lost 9 bases and the J gene lost 1 base, with 12 bases spanning the gap.

Of note for this clonotype: A read error is possible here, since a much larger clone lies one base away. The J gene is TRBJ2-7, the V gene TRBV6-2 or TRBV6-3, with 9 nucleotides matching TRBD1. CDR1 is MNHEY, CDR2 SVGEGT, per germline. CDR3 length: 13 residues. The trim removed 6 bases at V and 2 bases at J, leaving 2 bases unmatched. CDR3 region: CASRRTGAYEQYV. As DNA, the CDR3 is TGTGCCAGCAGACGGACAGGGGCCTACGAGCAGTACGTC.

In this sample, this clonotype turned up a few times. The chain is built from TRBV5-6 and TRBJ1-1; D call uncertain. Trimming took 4 bases from V and 9 from J, leaving 13 bases between them. CDR1 SGHDT and CDR2 YYEEEE come from the germline V gene. The CDR3 totals 12 residues. The CDR3 region has the DNA TGTGCCAGCAGCCTCTGGACTTCTCAAGCTTTCTTT. Residues: CASSLWTSQAFF. The whole variable domain, filled in from reference TRBV5-6 and TRBJ1-1, reads DAGVTQSPTHLIKTRGQQVTLRCSPKSGHDTVSWYQQALGQGPQFIFQYYEEEERQRGNFPDRFSGHQFPNYSSELNVNALLLGDSALYLCASSLWTSQAFFGQGTRLTVV.

This clonotype turned up a few times. The chain couples TRBV6-6 to TRBJ2-5; no definite D call. This CDR3 is 14 amino acids long. Trimming removed 4 bases from V and 4 bases from J, with 13 bases in between. Germline CDR1 and CDR2: MNHNY and SVGAGI (reference sequence). Here the CDR3 reads CASSFPDLGETQYF. Here the CDR3 DNA reads TGTGCCAGCAGTTTCCCGGACCTGGGAGAGACCCAGTACTTC.

This clonotype was seen more than once but under ten times. The V and J genes are TRBV7-6 and TRBJ2-5; D call uncertain. Trimming took 4 bases from V and 1 from J, leaving 7 bases between them. The CDR3 has 13 residues. The germline V gene has CDR1 SGHVS and CDR2 FNYEAQ. This CDR3 is CASSSSPQETQYF. CDR3 nucleotides: TGTGCCAGCAGCTCGTCTCCCCAAGAGACCCAGTACTTC.

At least ten counts were recorded for this clonotype. The chain uses TRBV2 and TRBJ2-5; the match to TRBD2 covers 13 bases. V trimming: 6 bases; J trimming: 2 bases; junction bases outside the gene matches: 3. CDR1 and CDR2 (germline): SNHLY, FYNNEI. The CDR3 contains 15 residues. This CDR3 is CASRRTSGGQETQYF. The CDR3 DNA follows: TGTGCCAGCAGACGGACTAGCGGGGGACAAGAGACCCAGTACTTC. The entire variable domain, with the rest obtained from reference TRBV2 and TRBJ2-5, is as follows: EPEVTQTPSHQVTQMGQEVILRCVPISNHLYFYWYRQILGQKVEFLVSFYNNEISEKSEIFDDQFSVERPDGSNFTLKIRSTKLEDSAMYFCASRRTSGGQETQYFGPGTRLLVL.